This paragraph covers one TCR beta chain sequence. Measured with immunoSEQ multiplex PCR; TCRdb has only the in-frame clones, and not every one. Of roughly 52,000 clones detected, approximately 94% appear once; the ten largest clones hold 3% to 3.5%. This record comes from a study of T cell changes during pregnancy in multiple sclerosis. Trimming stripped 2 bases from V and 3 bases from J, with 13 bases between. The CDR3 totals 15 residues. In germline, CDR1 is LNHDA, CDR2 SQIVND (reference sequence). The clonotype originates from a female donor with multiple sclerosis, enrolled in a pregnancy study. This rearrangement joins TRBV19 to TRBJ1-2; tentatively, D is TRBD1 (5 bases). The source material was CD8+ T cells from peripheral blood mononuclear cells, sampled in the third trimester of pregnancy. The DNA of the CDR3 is TGTGCCAGTAGTATATATTCGGGCAGGGACTATGGCTACACCTTC. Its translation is CASSIYSGRDYGYTF.